Following are 3 T cell receptor beta chains from one sample sequenced in a study of blood T cells in healthy people across ages. With a J-beta primer mix and a sample-barcoded 5' primer, a second PCR ran 7 to 11 cycles. TCRdb recomputed calls from the 5' RACE reads with MiXCR, one row per CDR3 protein. The sample shows over 1,200,000 distinct CDR3 sequences, approximately 63% of them seen only once. Sequenced material: blood. The receptors derive from a man younger than 35 in good health.

The chain is built from TRBV6-6 and TRBJ2-4; 7 bases are shared with TRBD1. The CDR3 runs to 16 residues. Germline loops: CDR1 MNHNY, CDR2 SVGAGI (reference sequence). Trimming removed 4 bases from V and 0 bases from J; junction bases left unmatched: 6. CDR3 DNA sequence: TGTGCCAGCAGTTCAATGGGACAGCTAGCCAAAAACATTCAGTACTTC. Protein: CASSSMGQLAKNIQYF.

The genes are TRBV6-1 and TRBJ1-6; 7 positions agree with TRBD1. Germline V gene sequence: CDR1 MNHNS, CDR2 SASEGT. This CDR3 is 15 amino acids long. With 1 base clipped from V and 9 bases from J, the junction kept 6 bases outside the gene matches. In nucleotides, the CDR3 is TGTGCCAGCAGTGAAGTTCGACAGGGAGGTTCACCCCTCCACTTT. As protein: CASSEVRQGGSPLHF.

The table lists this clonotype with a few counts. V gene TRBV6-2 or TRBV6-3 combines with J gene TRBJ1-5, with 7 nucleotides matching TRBD1. V shed 6 bases, J shed 4 bases, and the junction held 3 bases outside the gene matches. The CDR3 sequence is 13 residues long. Germline V gives CDR1 MNHEY, CDR2 SVGEGT. CDR3 loop: CASRGQLNQPQHF. The CDR3 DNA sequence: TGTGCCAGCAGGGGACAGTTAAATCAGCCCCAGCATTTT.